This TCR beta chain was captured by sequencing in a study of T cells in Graves' hyperthyroidism and ophthalmopathy. Study-level findings and limits: Blood also showed most of the thyroid clonotypes that were expanded above 0.001.

The study defined stable Graves' hyperthyroidism as no ophthalmopathy progression within 18 months. Any patient presenting with uncontrolled infection, other autoimmune disease, pregnancy or lactation was left out. This clonotype was observed many times. Its cognate antigen is unknown. The CDR3 consists of 15 residues. Germline V gene lookup returns CDR1 DFQATT and CDR2 SNEGSKA (reference sequence). V lost 4 bases and J 2 bases, leaving 14 bases between the germline ends. Amplified TCR beta CDR3 regions came from RNA transcripts. RT-PCR in the first round (using the HTBI primer set) targeted the TCR CDR3. MiXCR, run by TCRdb on the multiplex PCR reads, gives a single entry per CDR3 protein. This sample has hundreds of thousands of distinct CDR3 sequences; 14% occur once, and the top ten carry around 9.6%.

The material sequenced was blood. The chain is built from TRBV20-1 and TRBJ2-2; maybe TRBD2 (6 bases). The clonotype was recovered from a woman in her late teens or twenties with Graves' hyperthyroidism. The CDR3 bases are TGCAGTGCTACCCCTCGCGGGACCAACACCGGGGAGCTGTTTTTT. It encodes CSATPRGTNTGELFF.